Sequencing of this TCR beta chain was carried out in a study of blood T cell repertoires in COVID-19. Study at large: The United States, Italy and Spain provided the acute and convalescent COVID-19 samples.

This CDR3 spans 13 amino acids. Germline V gene data show CDR1 as GTSNPN and CDR2 as SVGIG (reference sequence). V gave up 2 bases and J gave up 5 bases, with 10 bases separating them. Per the original data handling: Amplification of reference gene primers provided the estimated nucleated cell counts. Libraries were prepared by immunoSEQ multiplex PCR; TCRdb keeps only in-frame clonotypes and omits some of them. Clone size and the V and J calls come from that table; the DNA yielded D and trimming. The repertoire includes some 370,000 clones, over 75% of them detected once, and 8% to 13% sits in the top ten.

The TCR was taken from a woman in her thirties with COVID-19, enrolled during active disease. The chain couples TRBV30 to TRBJ1-5; D remains ambiguous. Material for sequencing was peripheral blood. In DNA form, the CDR3 reads TGTGCCTGGAGTTCTTCGGGAGATCAGCCCCAGCATTTT. Translating gives CAWSSSGDQPQHF.